This T cell receptor (beta chain) was recovered during a study of cytomegalovirus exposure and HLA in healthy donors. Across the whole study: Membership in the Caucasian-associated ancestry cluster was found for 81% of approximately 380 genotyped donors.

The V and J ends lost 5 bases and 3 bases respectively, with 11 bases between them. This CDR3 is 14 amino acids long. Germline loops: CDR1 SEHNR, CDR2 FQNEAQ (reference sequence). The PCR employed 60 Vbeta primers together with 13 Jbeta primers. Repertoires were generated with immunoSEQ multiplex PCR, while TCRdb's copy carries only in-frame clones and drops some. The table includes some 150,000 clones, 70% detected once. This clone appeared once. As yet, its antigen is unknown. Study-level findings and limits: Sequences of the TCR beta chain were said to predict the HLA-A and HLA-B alleles of most subjects accurately.

The receptor's source is a woman aged 30 to 39 in good health and CMV-seronegative. What was sequenced was PBMCs. V gene TRBV7-9 combines with J gene TRBJ2-1; TRBD2 might be the D (5 bases). The CDR3 sequence: CASSPGADYNEQFF. The CDR3 bases are TGTGCCAGCAGCCCTGGAGCGGACTACAATGAGCAGTTCTTC.